The 20 T cell receptor beta chains in this list originate from one sample, sequenced in a study of T cell responses to AZD1222 COVID-19 vaccine. TCRdb's table, derived via immunoSEQ multiplex PCR, lists solely in-frame clones and lacks some. This table has roughly 120,000 clones, 90% to 95% appearing once. The sequenced sample was peripheral blood, obtained on day 0 of AZD1222 vaccination. The receptors were gathered from an adult in good health.

The chain combines TRBV9 with TRBJ2-3; D gene ambiguous. CDR1 is SGDLS, CDR2 YYNGEE, per germline. The CDR3 is made up of 13 amino acids. V was cut by 0 bases and J by 1 base, with 3 bases left in between. CDR3 region: CASSVAGTDTQYF. CDR3 bases: TGTGCCAGCAGCGTAGCCGGCACAGATACGCAGTATTTT.

The CDR3, as DNA: TGTGCCAGCAGTTCCCGGGGGGACGAGCAGTACTTC. It is translated as CASSSRGDEQYF. The chain uses TRBV28 and TRBJ2-7, with 7 nucleotides matching TRBD2. The V gene's germline CDR1 is MDHEN and CDR2 SYDVKM. CDR3 length equals 12 residues. J lost 5 bases, V lost 4 bases, and 2 bases had no gene match.

J is TRBJ2-6 and V is TRBV28; 9 nucleotides agree with TRBD2. The germline V gene has CDR1 MDHEN and CDR2 SYDVKM. Trimming removed 4 bases from V and 3 bases from J; junction bases left unmatched: 7. The CDR3 loop spans 17 amino acids. The CDR3 protein is CASSSTSGFFGANVLTF. CDR3 nucleotide sequence: TGTGCCAGCAGTTCGACTAGCGGTTTCTTTGGGGCCAACGTCCTGACTTTC.

The CDR3 region is CASSPGRRTQYF. The CDR3 DNA sequence: TGTGCCAGCAGCCCAGGGCGCAGGACCCAGTACTTC. The genes are TRBV3-1 (or the pseudogene TRBV3-2) and TRBJ2-5; D possibly corresponds to TRBD1 (5 bases). Germline CDR1 is LGHDT and CDR2 is YNNKEL (reference sequence). V was trimmed by 4 bases and J by 7 bases, leaving 10 bases between them. The CDR3 spans 12 residues.

The chain couples TRBV4-1 to TRBJ1-5; D not certain. The CDR3 extends over 15 amino acids. CDR1 is MGHRA and CDR2 is YSYEKL in the germline V gene. The V end lost 1 base, the J end lost 9 bases, and 16 bases lay between the germline ends. In DNA form, the CDR3 reads TGCGCCAGCAGCCAAGGTCGATGGCAGGAGGGGCCCCAGCATTTT. Translated, it gives CASSQGRWQEGPQHF.

The chain employs TRBV9 and TRBJ1-5; D uncertain. CDR1 is SGDLS and CDR2 is YYNGEE in the germline V gene. The CDR3 contains 13 residues. Trimming took off 3 bases at V and 7 bases at J, with 11 bases between the two ends. As DNA, the CDR3 is TGTGCCAGCAGCGCCCACATCGACCAGCCCCAGCATTTT. This encodes CASSAHIDQPQHF.

The chain combines TRBV4-1 with TRBJ2-7; D not resolved. The V gene lost 2 bases and the J gene lost 2 bases, with 7 bases spanning the gap. The germline CDR1 and CDR2 sequences are MGHRA and YSYEKL. This CDR3 comprises 13 residues. The CDR3 loop is CASSQPDTYEQYF. CDR3 DNA sequence: TGCGCCAGCAGCCAACCCGACACCTACGAGCAGTACTTC.

This chain joins TRBV2 and TRBJ2-1; 9 bases map to TRBD1. J gave up 7 bases and V 7 bases, and 8 bases lay outside the gene matches. The germline CDR1 and CDR2 sequences are SNHLY and FYNNEI. There are 14 residues in the CDR3. CDR3 in amino acids: CASIPGQGRNEQFF. In nucleotides, the CDR3 is TGTGCCAGCATTCCGGGACAGGGTCGGAATGAGCAGTTCTTC.

This chain uses TRBV27 with TRBJ1-5, with D uncertain. Per the germline V gene, CDR1 is MNHEY and CDR2 is SMNVEV (reference sequence). The CDR3 has 15 residues. Trimming left V 6 bases short and J 9 bases short, with 21 bases between. The CDR3 DNA sequence: TGTGCCAGCAGCCTTAAGGTACGGGGTGTTGGGCCCCAGCATTTT. It is translated as CASSLKVRGVGPQHF.

The chain recombines TRBV28 with TRBJ2-2, with unresolved D. V gave up 5 bases and J gave up 6 bases, with 19 bases separating them. CDR1 and CDR2 (germline): MDHEN, SYDVKM. The CDR3 runs to 16 residues. The CDR3 reads CASSPRLWGGPGELFF. The CDR3 DNA is TGTGCCAGCAGTCCTCGTCTTTGGGGTGGTCCCGGGGAGCTGTTTTTT.

The chain is built from TRBV6-5 and TRBJ2-7, with TRBD2 matching 7 bases. V was pared by 0 bases and J by 7 bases, with 9 bases of the junction left unmatched. CDR3 length: 15 residues. The germline V gene encodes CDR1 MNHEY and CDR2 SVGAGI. CDR3 DNA: TGTGCCAGCAGTTACTCGAGTTGGGAGGGGCGGGAGCAGTACTTC. Translation gives CASSYSSWEGREQYF.

This chain links TRBV25-1 with TRBJ2-5, with a tentative D call TRBD2 (6 bases). CDR1 is MGHDK and CDR2 is SYGVNS in the germline V gene. The CDR3 has 14 residues. Between the trimmed V and J ends, which lost 1 base and 5 bases, there was a span of 11 bases. In DNA form, the CDR3 reads TGTGCCAGCAGTGAATGGAGGGCTAGGGAGACCCAGTACTTC. Protein product: CASSEWRARETQYF.

The chain uses TRBV18 and TRBJ1-4; D not certain. CDR3 length equals 14 residues. Germline V gives CDR1 KGHSH, CDR2 LQKENI. V was trimmed by 2 bases and J by 7 bases, leaving 11 bases between them. The CDR3 coding sequence is TGTGCCAGCTCACCAGAGAAGGGTTTTGAAAAACTGTTTTTT. Its translation: CASSPEKGFEKLFF.

V gene TRBV9 combines with J gene TRBJ2-3; D tentatively fits TRBD1 or TRBD2 (5 bases each). Germline V gene data show CDR1 as SGDLS and CDR2 as YYNGEE. V was pared by 2 bases and J by 5 bases, with 15 bases between. This CDR3 spans 15 amino acids. This CDR3 is CASSVGADSEDTQYF. The CDR3 coding sequence is TGTGCCAGCAGCGTCGGGGCCGACTCCGAAGATACGCAGTATTTT.

V gene TRBV2 combines with J gene TRBJ1-1; D is unresolved. Trimming took 8 bases from V and 8 from J, leaving 15 bases between them. CDR3 length: 12 amino acids. Germline V gene data show CDR1 as SNHLY and CDR2 as FYNNEI. For the CDR3, the DNA is TGTGCCAGCGGTCGAGAGGGTGTAGAAGCTTTCTTT. It is translated as CASGREGVEAFF.

The genes are TRBV14 and TRBJ2-3; D is perhaps TRBD1 or TRBD2 (6 bases each). The germline V gene encodes CDR1 SGHDN and CDR2 FVKESK. V was clipped by 1 base and J by 4 bases, with 12 bases between them. CDR3 length: 15 amino acids. The CDR3 reads CASSQVRGGSDTQYF. The CDR3 DNA is TGTGCCAGCAGCCAAGTTCGAGGGGGGTCAGATACGCAGTATTTT.

This rearrangement joins TRBV7-3 to TRBJ1-1; D remains unclear. Per the germline V gene, CDR1 is SGHTA and CDR2 is FQGTGA. V lost 0 bases and J lost 1, with 6 bases in between. This CDR3 region has 14 residues. CDR3 nucleotide sequence: TGTGCCAGCAGCTTAACAGGAGGGAACACTGAAGCTTTCTTT. This translates into CASSLTGGNTEAFF.

This chain links TRBV7-9 with TRBJ1-5, with D hard to call. The CDR3 extends over 15 amino acids. CDR1 is SEHNR and CDR2 is FQNEAQ in the germline V gene (reference sequence). Trimming took off 4 bases at V and 0 bases at J, with 10 bases between the two ends. The CDR3 loop is CASSSGVNSNQPQHF. The CDR3 region has the DNA TGTGCCAGCAGCTCTGGCGTTAATAGCAATCAGCCCCAGCATTTT.

The chain links TRBV29-1 to TRBJ1-1; no clear D gene. This CDR3 is built from 13 residues. V was clipped by 4 bases and J by 0 bases, with 9 bases between them. The germline gives CDR1 SQVTM, CDR2 ANQGSEA. The CDR3 coding sequence is TGCAGCGTTGTTCCAGAGGTGAACACTGAAGCTTTCTTT. Its protein is CSVVPEVNTEAFF.

V is TRBV5-4 and J is TRBJ1-3, with D hard to call. The CDR3 length is 14 residues. The V end lost 4 bases, the J end lost 4 bases, and 12 bases lay between the germline ends. Germline lookup yields CDR1 SGHNT and CDR2 YYREEE (reference sequence). The CDR3 region is CASSERVRGNTIYF. The CDR3 DNA reads TGTGCCAGCAGCGAGAGGGTTAGAGGAAACACCATATATTTT.